The 23 T cell receptor beta chains in this list originate from one sample, sequenced in a study of blood T cell repertoires in COVID-19. The protocol was immunoSEQ multiplex PCR, while the TCRdb copy is restricted to in-frame clones and leaves out a portion. The profile shows about 200,000 clones, approximately 85% of them singletons. Material: peripheral blood. The receptors were sampled from a woman older than 75 with COVID-19, enrolled during active disease.

This clone was found once. V and J are TRBV30 and TRBJ1-6, with D possibly matching TRBD1 (5 bases). Trimming took off 2 bases at V and 5 bases at J, with 10 bases between the two ends. Germline lookup yields CDR1 GTSNPN and CDR2 SVGIG (reference sequence). CDR3 length equals 14 residues. The CDR3 sequence: CAWSSDSNNSPLHF. The CDR3 DNA reads TGTGCCTGGAGTTCAGACAGCAATAATTCACCCCTCCACTTT.

This chain connects TRBV6-6 to TRBJ1-5; no clear D gene. V lost 8 bases, J lost 4 bases, and 6 bases lay in between. The V gene's germline CDR1 is MNHNY and CDR2 SVGAGI (reference sequence). The CDR3 is 11 amino acids. The CDR3 protein is CASGGNQPQHF. As DNA, the CDR3 is TGTGCCAGCGGCGGGAATCAGCCCCAGCATTTT.

The chain uses TRBV11-2 and TRBJ1-2, with no clear D. The CDR3 length is 13 residues. V lost 0 bases and J lost 7, with 9 bases in between. From germline, CDR1 is SGHAT and CDR2 FQNNGV. Written as DNA, the CDR3 is TGTGCCAGCAGCTTAGACAGTTATGGTGGCTACACCTTC. The encoded protein is CASSLDSYGGYTF.

The rearrangement joins TRBV9 to TRBJ2-6; perhaps TRBD2 as D (6 bases). From germline, CDR1 is SGDLS and CDR2 YYNGEE. V was shortened by 3 bases and J by 1 base, with 17 bases between the two germline ends. This CDR3 spans 18 amino acids. CDR3 DNA sequence: TGTGCCAGCAGCGAACGGGACTTTTTAGGATCTGGGGCCAACGTCCTGACTTTC. This encodes CASSERDFLGSGANVLTF.

This clone came up a few times. V gene TRBV9 combines with J gene TRBJ1-2; D call uncertain. Looked up from germline, CDR1 is SGDLS and CDR2 is YYNGEE. V lost 4 bases, J lost 8 bases, and 18 bases lay in between. The CDR3 is 14 residues long. The CDR3 DNA reads TGTGCCAGCAGCCCTCCGGGAATTACAACGGGCTACACCTTC. Its translation: CASSPPGITTGYTF.

V and J are TRBV6-5 and TRBJ1-1; D remains ambiguous. The germline V and J ends were trimmed by 2 bases and 0 bases, with 10 bases remaining between them. This CDR3 spans 15 amino acids. Germline values: CDR1 MNHEY, CDR2 SVGAGI. CDR3 bases: TGTGCCAGCAGTTACGTAGCAAAAATGAACACTGAAGCTTTCTTT. It translates to CASSYVAKMNTEAFF.

This chain links TRBV4-1 with TRBJ2-3, with TRBD2 matching 9 bases. The CDR3 loop spans 15 amino acids. Germline-derived CDR1 and CDR2 are MGHRA and YSYEKL. Unmatched junction bases numbered 4, after V lost 4 bases and J lost 2 bases. CDR3: CASSRAGGPTDTQYF. The DNA for the CDR3 is TGCGCCAGCAGCCGAGCGGGAGGCCCCACAGATACGCAGTATTTT.

The chain carries TRBV11-3 and TRBJ2-5; TRBD1 might be the D (6 bases). Germline V gene sequence: CDR1 SGHNT, CDR2 YENEEA. V shed 5 bases and J shed 4 bases, with 14 bases lying between them. The CDR3 length is 14 residues. The CDR3 region is CASSARTDRETQYF. The DNA for the CDR3 is TGTGCCAGCAGCGCAAGGACAGACAGAGAGACCCAGTACTTC.

The V gene is TRBV19, the J gene TRBJ1-5; 8 bases are shared with TRBD1. Per germline, CDR1 LNHDA and CDR2 SQIVND (reference sequence). V shed 6 bases, J shed 1 base, and the junction held 8 bases outside the gene matches. The CDR3 has 16 amino acids. DNA for the CDR3: TGTGCCAGTAGGACACAGGGGGTGTGGAGCAATCAGCCCCAGCATTTT. Residues: CASRTQGVWSNQPQHF.

The rearrangement joins TRBV5-1 to TRBJ2-3, with D maybe TRBD1 (6 bases). The CDR3 consists of 18 residues. Germline-derived CDR1 and CDR2 are SGHRS and YFSETQ. Trimming removed 6 bases from V and 4 bases from J, with 27 bases in between. CDR3 coding DNA: TGCGCCAGCATCAGGGGCGATGTGGGACCAGGGACACCAGATACGCAGTATTTT. It specifies CASIRGDVGPGTPDTQYF.

The chain uses TRBV11-2 and TRBJ2-1, with 7 bases aligning to TRBD2. The V gene's germline CDR1 is SGHAT and CDR2 FQNNGV. The ends lost 5 bases at V and 2 bases at J; junction bases unmatched: 9. This CDR3 is built from 16 residues. CDR3 sequence reads: CASSPAAGTTYNEQFF. CDR3 sequence (DNA): TGTGCCAGCAGCCCCGCGGCAGGGACTACCTACAATGAGCAGTTCTTC.

This sequence joins TRBV7-9 and TRBJ2-7; the match to TRBD1 covers 8 bases. With 7 bases clipped from V and 5 bases from J, the junction kept 4 bases outside the gene matches. This CDR3 comprises 12 residues. Germline lookup yields CDR1 SEHNR and CDR2 FQNEAQ (reference sequence). In DNA form, the CDR3 reads TGTGCCAGCACAGCAGGGGGCGACGAGCAGTACTTC. It encodes CASTAGGDEQYF. The full variable domain, with the rest looked up from reference TRBV7-9 and TRBJ2-7, is DTGVSQNPRHKITKRGQNVTFRCDPISEHNRLYWYRQTLGQGPEFLTYFQNEAQLEKSRLLSDRFSAERPKGSFSTLEIQRTEQGDSAMYLCASTAGGDEQYFGPGTRLTVT.

V and J are TRBV28 and TRBJ1-2, with D unresolved. Per the germline V gene, CDR1 is MDHEN and CDR2 is SYDVKM. V lost 8 bases, J lost 2 bases, and 6 bases lay in between. There are 11 residues in the CDR3. The CDR3, as DNA: TGTGCCAGCCTAGTAAACTATGGCTACACCTTC. Translated: CASLVNYGYTF.

This clone appeared once. The chain carries TRBV7-2 and TRBJ2-5; D may be TRBD1 (6 bases). The CDR3 totals 14 residues. V was pared by 4 bases and J by 4 bases, with 13 bases between. The germline CDR1 and CDR2 sequences are SGHTA and FQGNSA. The CDR3 is CASSSTGPRETQYF. CDR3 nucleotides: TGTGCCAGCAGCTCTACAGGGCCGCGAGAGACCCAGTACTTC.

V usage is TRBV6-2 or TRBV6-3 and J usage is TRBJ2-2; a possible D gene is TRBD1 (5 bases). The CDR3 consists of 11 residues. Germline V gene sequence: CDR1 MNHEY, CDR2 SVGEGT. The ends were cut back, 5 bases at V and 7 bases at J, with 5 bases in the middle. In DNA form, the CDR3 reads TGTGCCAGCAGTAGGGGCGGGGAGCTGTTTTTT. Protein sequence: CASSRGGELFF.

The V and J genes are TRBV4-3 and TRBJ2-7, with D perhaps TRBD2 (6 bases). With 4 bases removed from V and 1 base from J, the gap between germline ends came to 17 bases. CDR1 and CDR2 from the germline V gene are LGHNA and YSLEER. This CDR3 is 16 amino acids long. CDR3 in DNA: TGCGCCAGCAGCCTCTGGTCGGGGCGGGAATCCTACGAGCAGTACTTC. This translates into CASSLWSGRESYEQYF.

This chain uses TRBV27 with TRBJ2-6, with TRBD2 matching 7 bases. Trimming removed 6 bases from V and 0 bases from J; junction bases left unmatched: 14. Germline V lookup: CDR1 MNHEY, CDR2 SMNVEV (reference sequence). The CDR3 is 19 amino acids. The CDR3, as DNA: TGTGCCAGCAGCGGGTTTCTTGGGTGGGGGGGCTCTGGGGCCAACGTCCTGACTTTC. This translates into CASSGFLGWGGSGANVLTF.

The chain recombines TRBV6-6 with TRBJ1-4; no clear D. Germline CDR1 is MNHNY and CDR2 is SVGAGI (reference sequence). The CDR3 totals 13 residues. Trimming stripped 2 bases from V and 8 bases from J, with 9 bases between. In DNA, the CDR3 is TGTGCCAGCAGTTACAAACTGGTAGAAAAACTGTTTTTT. It is translated as CASSYKLVEKLFF.

The CDR3 nucleotides read TGTGCTAGTGCCATGCGAGCTTCCTATGGCTACACCTTC. It is translated as CASAMRASYGYTF. The chain employs TRBV12-5 and TRBJ1-2, with D uncertain. V was pared by 7 bases and J by 4 bases, with 13 bases between. The germline V gene encodes CDR1 LGHNT and CDR2 FRNRAP. The CDR3 is made up of 13 amino acids. Filled out from reference TRBV12-5 and TRBJ1-2, the complete variable domain reads DARVTQTPRHKVTEMGQEVTMRCQPILGHNTVFWYRQTMMQGLELLAYFRNRAPLDDSGMPKDRFSAEMPDATLATLKIQPSEPRDSAVYFCASAMRASYGYTFGSGTRLTVV.

This chain joins TRBV11-2 and TRBJ2-6; weak D call: TRBD1 (6 bases). Trimming took 3 bases from V and 0 from J, leaving 15 bases between them. This CDR3 is 18 amino acids long. Germline CDR1 is SGHAT and CDR2 is FQNNGV. The CDR3, as DNA: TGTGCCAGCAGCTTTTTCAGGGGCCCCAGCTCTGGGGCCAACGTCCTGACTTTC. This encodes CASSFFRGPSSGANVLTF.

The chain carries TRBV6-5 and TRBJ1-5; 10 bases are shared with TRBD1. This CDR3 has 15 residues. Germline V lookup: CDR1 MNHEY, CDR2 SVGAGI. Trimming cost V 6 bases and J 6 bases; bases outside gene matches: 8. In nucleotides, the CDR3 is TGTGCCAGCAGCTCGGGACAGGGGTCTAGTCAGCCCCAGCATTTT. Residues: CASSSGQGSSQPQHF.

This chain links TRBV10-2 with TRBJ2-7, with TRBD2 matching 8 bases. Germline V gene sequence: CDR1 WSHSY, CDR2 SAAADI. The V gene end was trimmed by 2 bases and the J gene end by 3 bases; junction bases not matched to a gene: 6. The CDR3 covers 15 residues. The CDR3 DNA is TGCGCCAGCAGTGAGAGGGCGGGGGGCATCTACGAGCAGTACTTC. It yields the protein CASSERAGGIYEQYF.

This clone was recorded only once. The chain has TRBV7-9 and TRBJ2-5, with TRBD1 identical over 9 bases. With 5 bases clipped from V and 5 bases from J, the junction kept 6 bases outside the gene matches. The CDR3 sequence is 14 residues long. The V gene's germline CDR1 is SEHNR and CDR2 FQNEAQ (reference sequence). The CDR3 region is CASSLTGGGETQYF. The CDR3 nucleotides are TGTGCCAGCAGCCTTACAGGGGGCGGTGAGACCCAGTACTTC.